Shown below are 26 T cell receptor beta chains from a single sample sequenced in a study of control samples from healthy donors and cancer patients. Clones were sequenced by immunoSEQ multiplex PCR, and TCRdb holds only the in-frame ones, with some missing. The sample lists about 120,000 clones, around 91% seen once, with approximately 1.1% in the top ten. Sequencing was done on a sample of PBMCs. These receptors originate from a woman aged 50 to 60 with colorectal cancer.

This clone was observed a few times. The CDR3 DNA reads TGTGCCAGCAGCCCCGGGGGCGGGGGCACAGATACGCAGTATTTT. Residues: CASSPGGGGTDTQYF. The chain recombines TRBV7-3 with TRBJ2-3, with D possibly being TRBD1 or TRBD2 (6 bases each). V lost 5 bases and J lost 1, with 13 bases in between. CDR1 SGHTA and CDR2 FQGTGA come from the germline V gene. This CDR3 is 15 amino acids long.

This rearrangement joins TRBV6-5 to TRBJ2-3; 7 bases line up with TRBD1. CDR1 is MNHEY and CDR2 is SVGAGI in the germline V gene. The CDR3 length is 14 residues. J gave up 0 bases and V 8 bases, and 5 bases lay outside the gene matches. The DNA of the CDR3 is TGTGCCAGCGCCAGGGACAGTAGCACAGATACGCAGTATTTT. It yields the protein CASARDSSTDTQYF.

Only a few counts were recorded for this clone. The chain links TRBV4-2 to TRBJ2-2; D perhaps matches TRBD1 (6 bases). V was trimmed by 0 bases and J by 4 bases, leaving 12 bases between them. CDR3 length: 16 amino acids. Germline V CDR1 and CDR2: LGHNA, YNFKEQ. Here the CDR3 DNA reads TGTGCCAGCAGCCAAGATGTGGGGGCTTCCACCGGGGAGCTGTTTTTT. This codes for CASSQDVGASTGELFF.

The chain is built from TRBV7-9 and TRBJ2-2, with D unclear. V was pared by 4 bases and J by 5 bases, with 2 bases between. Germline V gene data show CDR1 as SEHNR and CDR2 as FQNEAQ (reference sequence). CDR3 length: 11 residues. Here the CDR3 DNA reads TGTGCCAGCAGCTGGACCGGGGAGCTGTTTTTT. This codes for CASSWTGELFF.

The genes are TRBV9 and TRBJ2-3; D ambiguous. Germline V gene data show CDR1 as SGDLS and CDR2 as YYNGEE. Trimming left V 3 bases short and J 3 bases short, with 11 bases between. CDR3 size: 14 residues. The CDR3 spells CASSGASSTDTQYF. The CDR3 DNA sequence: TGTGCCAGCAGCGGGGCCTCTTCTACAGATACGCAGTATTTT.

The chain links TRBV27 to TRBJ2-7; the match to TRBD1 covers 7 bases. Germline CDR1 and CDR2: MNHEY and SMNVEV (reference sequence). V shed 5 bases and J 2 bases; nucleotides not matched to a gene: 9. The CDR3 has 15 residues. CDR3 sequence reads: CASSQTGVGPYEQYF. The CDR3 DNA follows: TGTGCCAGCAGTCAAACAGGGGTGGGACCCTACGAGCAGTACTTC.

This clone came up once. The V and J genes are TRBV5-6 and TRBJ2-1; a possible D gene is TRBD1 (5 bases). Trimming removed 0 bases at V and 4 bases at J, with 8 bases between. Germline CDR1 SGHDT, CDR2 YYEEEE. This CDR3 is 14 amino acids long. The CDR3 sequence is CASSLGQRYNEQFF. The CDR3 region has the DNA TGTGCCAGCAGCTTGGGACAGAGATACAATGAGCAGTTCTTC.

This chain joins TRBV5-5 and TRBJ2-7, with TRBD1 matching over 11 bases. Losses at the gene ends were 4 bases for V and 5 bases for J; bases not matched to a gene: 8. Germline values: CDR1 SGHKS, CDR2 YYEKEE (reference sequence). This CDR3 spans 15 amino acids. The DNA of the CDR3 is TGTGCCAGCAGCGACCGGGACAGGGGGTCTGACGAGCAGTACTTC. It codes for CASSDRDRGSDEQYF.

This chain connects TRBV7-8 to TRBJ1-5; D remains ambiguous. V lost 4 bases, J lost 2 bases, and 15 bases lay in between. This CDR3 has 16 residues. CDR1 SGHVS and CDR2 FQNEAQ come from the germline V gene. The CDR3 here is CASSSRDQLGNQPQHF. The CDR3 coding sequence is TGTGCCAGCAGCTCCCGGGATCAATTGGGCAATCAGCCCCAGCATTTT. Complete variable domain (other parts from reference TRBV7-8 and TRBJ1-5): GAGVSQSPRYKVAKRGQDVALRCDPISGHVSLFWYQQALGQGPEFLTYFQNEAQLDKSGLPSDRFFAERPEGSVSTLKIQRTQQEDSAVYLCASSSRDQLGNQPQHFGDGTRLSIL.

This rearrangement joins TRBV2 to TRBJ1-2, with D unresolved. V was clipped by 4 bases and J by 2 bases, with 8 bases between them. The germline V gene encodes CDR1 SNHLY and CDR2 FYNNEI. This CDR3 has 13 residues. The CDR3 protein is CASSVSPNYGYTF. CDR3 DNA sequence: TGTGCCAGCAGTGTCAGTCCGAACTATGGCTACACCTTC.

This chain joins TRBV5-5 and TRBJ2-5; either TRBD1 or TRBD2 may supply D (5 bases each). The length of the CDR3 is 15 residues. Trimming left V 3 bases short and J 1 base short, with 13 bases between. The germline V gene has CDR1 SGHKS and CDR2 YYEKEE (reference sequence). CDR3 nucleotides: TGTGCCAGCAGCTCCCGGGACCGACGCCAAGAGACCCAGTACTTC. Its protein is CASSSRDRRQETQYF.

Remarks on this clone: One end of the junction varies from germline; a read error may be responsible. The V and J genes are TRBV7-3 and TRBJ2-1; 8 nucleotides line up with TRBD2. Germline-derived CDR1 and CDR2 are SGHTA and FQGTGA. The CDR3 is 14 amino acids. CDR3 region: CASSLSGGNNEQFF. The CDR3 DNA is TGTGCCAGCAGTTTAAGCGGGGGCAACAATGAGCAGTTCTTC.

This rearrangement joins TRBV28 to TRBJ1-2, with D maybe TRBD1 (5 bases). Germline V gene lookup returns CDR1 MDHEN and CDR2 SYDVKM. Trimming took 6 bases from V and 8 from J, leaving 31 bases between them. This CDR3 region has 18 residues. CDR3 residues: CASRSVGFWGPENKGYTF. CDR3 DNA sequence: TGTGCCAGCAGAAGCGTTGGTTTCTGGGGCCCAGAGAATAAAGGCTACACCTTC.

V and J are TRBV28 and TRBJ1-3, with D hard to call. V was cut by 3 bases and J by 4 bases, with 4 bases left in between. In germline, CDR1 is MDHEN, CDR2 SYDVKM. This CDR3 contains 12 residues. As DNA, the CDR3 is TGTGCCAGCAGTTTTAGGGGAAACACCATATATTTT. It is translated as CASSFRGNTIYF.

The table lists this clone with a count of one. The V call is TRBV7-2, the J call TRBJ2-2, with D possibly called TRBD1 or TRBD2 (6 bases each). Germline-derived CDR1 and CDR2 are SGHTA and FQGNSA. Trimming took off 2 bases at V and 4 bases at J, with 11 bases between the two ends. The CDR3 loop spans 15 amino acids. The DNA for the CDR3 is TGTGCCAGCAGCTTACGGGGGCTGGGCACCGGGGAGCTGTTTTTT. Its translation: CASSLRGLGTGELFF.

The chain joins TRBV9 to TRBJ2-1; 7 bases fit TRBD1. The V gene end was trimmed by 3 bases and the J gene end by 12 bases; junction bases not matched to a gene: 21. This CDR3 has 17 amino acids. CDR1 and CDR2 from the germline V gene are SGDLS and YYNGEE. In nucleotides, the CDR3 is TGTGCCAGCAGCGCAACACCGACAGGGATTTTCCACGGGACGCAGTTCTTC. Translation: CASSATPTGIFHGTQFF. The full variable domain, completed using reference TRBV9 and TRBJ2-1, is DSGVTQTPKHLITATGQRVTLRCSPRSGDLSVYWYQQSLDQGLQFLIQYYNGEERAKGNILERFSAQQFPDLHSELNLSSLELGDSALYFCASSATPTGIFHGTQFFGPGTRLTVL.

This clone has a handful of counts. V is TRBV7-3 and J is TRBJ2-2, with a tentative D call TRBD2 (5 bases). Trimming stripped 3 bases from V and 1 base from J, with 6 bases between. Germline CDR1 is SGHTA and CDR2 is FQGTGA. The CDR3 sequence is 14 residues long. The CDR3 region has the DNA TGTGCCAGCAGCTTGAGCGGGAACACCGGGGAGCTGTTTTTT. Protein product: CASSLSGNTGELFF.

The chain links TRBV29-1 to TRBJ2-5; TRBD2 is a possible D gene (6 bases). Germline CDR1 is SQVTM and CDR2 is ANQGSEA. With 7 bases removed from V and 2 bases from J, the gap between germline ends came to 14 bases. The CDR3 totals 13 residues. The CDR3 region is CSGTPGVQETQYF. In nucleotides, the CDR3 is TGCAGCGGAACCCCGGGGGTTCAAGAGACCCAGTACTTC. The variable domain in full, with the rest retrieved from reference TRBV29-1 and TRBJ2-5, is SAVISQKPSRDICQRGTSLTIQCQVDSQVTMMFWYRQQPGQSLTLIATANQGSEATYESGFVIDKFPISRPNLTFSTLTVSNMSPEDSSIYLCSGTPGVQETQYFGPGTRLLVL.

The chain joins TRBV5-5 to TRBJ1-1; unclear D gene. This CDR3 comprises 13 residues. The V end lost 5 bases, the J end lost 1 base, and 9 bases lay between the germline ends. Germline V gene sequence: CDR1 SGHKS, CDR2 YYEKEE (reference sequence). The CDR3 nucleotides are TGTGCCAGCAGTCCGACAACGAACACTGAAGCTTTCTTT. Protein product: CASSPTTNTEAFF.

The rearrangement uses TRBV5-6 and TRBJ2-1, with 9 bases lining up with TRBD1. V lost 7 bases to trimming and J lost 6 bases; unmatched junction nucleotides: 2. Germline CDR1 is SGHDT and CDR2 is YYEEEE. CDR3 length equals 12 residues. The DNA of the CDR3 is TGTGCCAGCGACAGGGGGGGCAATGAGCAGTTCTTC. It is translated as CASDRGGNEQFF.

The chain uses TRBV7-9 and TRBJ2-5; 11 bases are a match to TRBD2. The CDR3 contains 17 residues. Germline V gene data show CDR1 as SEHNR and CDR2 as FQNEAQ (reference sequence). Trimming removed 1 base from V and 3 bases from J; junction bases left unmatched: 7. The CDR3 region is CASSLVASGGTKETQYF. The CDR3 coding sequence is TGTGCCAGCAGCTTAGTTGCTAGCGGGGGGACGAAAGAGACCCAGTACTTC. Drawing the rest from reference TRBV7-9 and TRBJ2-5, the complete variable domain is DTGVSQNPRHKITKRGQNVTFRCDPISEHNRLYWYRQTLGQGPEFLTYFQNEAQLEKSRLLSDRFSAERPKGSFSTLEIQRTEQGDSAMYLCASSLVASGGTKETQYFGPGTRLLVL.

The rearrangement uses TRBV11-2 and TRBJ2-1; 8 bases map to TRBD2. This CDR3 comprises 14 residues. V lost 5 bases, J lost 8 bases, and 8 bases stayed unmatched. The germline V gene encodes CDR1 SGHAT and CDR2 FQNNGV. The CDR3 nucleotides read TGTGCCAGCAGCCCCGGGCCGGGGGGGGATGAGCAGTTCTTC. As protein: CASSPGPGGDEQFF.

V usage is TRBV4-1 and J usage is TRBJ2-2; 7 positions match TRBD2. V lost 2 bases to trimming and J lost 6 bases; unmatched junction nucleotides: 3. This CDR3 contains 14 residues. In germline, CDR1 is MGHRA, CDR2 YSYEKL. Here the CDR3 DNA reads TGCGCCAGCAGCCAACCGGGAGGCCCCGGGGAGCTGTTTTTT. It specifies CASSQPGGPGELFF.

This clone was counted a single time. This chain's CDR3 is CASSPGGREIHDEQYF. CDR3 nucleotides: TGCGCCAGCAGCCCTGGAGGGCGGGAGATTCACGACGAGCAGTACTTC. The rearrangement uses TRBV5-1 and TRBJ2-7; 7 bases map to TRBD2. The CDR3 covers 16 residues. The V segment lost 4 bases and the J segment 5 bases; nucleotides outside the gene matches: 15. From germline, CDR1 is SGHRS and CDR2 YFSETQ. Looking up the rest from reference TRBV5-1 and TRBJ2-7 gives the full variable domain: KAGVTQTPRYLIKTRGQQVTLSCSPISGHRSVSWYQQTPGQGLQFLFEYFSETQRNKGNFPGRFSGRQFSNSRSEMNVSTLELGDSALYLCASSPGGREIHDEQYFGPGTRLTVT.

This chain joins TRBV27 and TRBJ2-1; tentative D call: TRBD2 (6 bases). Germline V gene data show CDR1 as MNHEY and CDR2 as SMNVEV (reference sequence). The CDR3 is 14 residues long. V lost 5 bases, J lost 4 bases, and 12 bases lay in between. The CDR3 DNA reads TGTGCCAGCAGTCGGCGGGATACTTACAATGAGCAGTTCTTC. Its translation: CASSRRDTYNEQFF.

The CDR3 sequence is CASSLFVEGNSPLHF. Written as DNA, the CDR3 is TGCGCCAGCAGCTTGTTCGTAGAGGGTAATTCACCCCTCCACTTT. The J gene is TRBJ1-6, the V gene TRBV5-1; no definite D call. V lost 1 base and J lost 6, with 11 bases in between. The germline V gene encodes CDR1 SGHRS and CDR2 YFSETQ. CDR3 length: 15 residues.